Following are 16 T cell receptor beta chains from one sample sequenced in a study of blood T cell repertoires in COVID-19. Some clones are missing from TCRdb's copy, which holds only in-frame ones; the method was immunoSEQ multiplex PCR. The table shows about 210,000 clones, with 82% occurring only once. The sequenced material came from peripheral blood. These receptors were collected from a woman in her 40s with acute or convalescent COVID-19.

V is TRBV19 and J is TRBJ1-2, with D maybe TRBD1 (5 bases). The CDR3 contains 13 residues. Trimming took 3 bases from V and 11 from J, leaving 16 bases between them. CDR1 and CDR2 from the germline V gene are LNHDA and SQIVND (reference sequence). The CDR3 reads CASSIGDSTLYTF. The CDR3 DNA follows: TGTGCCAGTAGTATTGGAGACAGCACTCTTTACACCTTC.

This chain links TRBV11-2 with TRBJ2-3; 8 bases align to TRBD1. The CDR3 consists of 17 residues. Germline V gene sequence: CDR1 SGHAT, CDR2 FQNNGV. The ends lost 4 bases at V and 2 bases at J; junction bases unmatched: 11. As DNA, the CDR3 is TGTGCCAGCAGCTCGACGTTACAGGGGGGAAACACAGATACGCAGTATTTT. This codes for CASSSTLQGGNTDTQYF.

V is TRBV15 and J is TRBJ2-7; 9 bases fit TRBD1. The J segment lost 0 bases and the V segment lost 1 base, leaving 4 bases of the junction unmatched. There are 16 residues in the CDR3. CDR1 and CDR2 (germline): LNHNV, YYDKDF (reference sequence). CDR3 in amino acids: CATSRVNRGPSYEQYF. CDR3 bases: TGTGCCACCAGCAGAGTAAACAGGGGGCCCTCCTACGAGCAGTACTTC.

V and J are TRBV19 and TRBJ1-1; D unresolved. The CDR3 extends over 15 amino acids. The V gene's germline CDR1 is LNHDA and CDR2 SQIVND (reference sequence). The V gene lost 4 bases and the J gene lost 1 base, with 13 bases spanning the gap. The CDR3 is CASSRVLAENTEAFF. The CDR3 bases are TGTGCCAGTAGTAGGGTATTAGCTGAGAACACTGAAGCTTTCTTT.

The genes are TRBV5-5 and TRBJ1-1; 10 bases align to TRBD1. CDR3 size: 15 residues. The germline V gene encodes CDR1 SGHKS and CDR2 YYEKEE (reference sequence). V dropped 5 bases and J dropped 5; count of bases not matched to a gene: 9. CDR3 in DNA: TGTGCCAGCAGGGGGGTGCCGGGACAGGGGACTGAAGCTTTCTTT. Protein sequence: CASRGVPGQGTEAFF.

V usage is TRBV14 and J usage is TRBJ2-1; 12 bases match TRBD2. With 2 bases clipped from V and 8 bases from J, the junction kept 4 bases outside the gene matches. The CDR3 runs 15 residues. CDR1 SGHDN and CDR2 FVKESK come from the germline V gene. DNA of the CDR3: TGTGCCAGCAGCCAATTCAGGACTAGCGGGGATGAGCAGTTCTTC. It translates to CASSQFRTSGDEQFF.

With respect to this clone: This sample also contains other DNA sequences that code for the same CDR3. The CDR3 nucleotides are TGTGCCAGCAGCTTGGGGGGGCCAGATACGCAGTATTTT. It translates to CASSLGGPDTQYF. The J gene is TRBJ2-3, the V gene TRBV5-8; D perhaps matches TRBD1 (6 bases). From germline, CDR1 is SGHTS and CDR2 YDEGEE. V was pared by 0 bases and J by 4 bases, with 6 bases between. The CDR3 has 13 amino acids.

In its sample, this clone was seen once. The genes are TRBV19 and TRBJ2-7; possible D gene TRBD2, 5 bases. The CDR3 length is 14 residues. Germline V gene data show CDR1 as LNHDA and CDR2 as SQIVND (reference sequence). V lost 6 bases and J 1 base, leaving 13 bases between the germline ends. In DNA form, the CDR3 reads TGTGCCAGTAGCAACCGGGGAAATTCCTACGAGCAGTACTTC. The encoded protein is CASSNRGNSYEQYF.

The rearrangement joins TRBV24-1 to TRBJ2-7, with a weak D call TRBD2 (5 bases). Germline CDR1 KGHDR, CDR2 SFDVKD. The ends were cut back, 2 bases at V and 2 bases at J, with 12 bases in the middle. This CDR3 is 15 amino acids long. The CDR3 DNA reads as TGTGCCACCAGTGATTCGTTCGGGAAGACCTACGAGCAGTACTTC. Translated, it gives CATSDSFGKTYEQYF.

CDR3 sequence (DNA): TGCGCCAGCAGATATAGCGGGGGCAGCACAGATACGCAGTATTTT. Its protein is CASRYSGGSTDTQYF. V and J are TRBV5-1 and TRBJ2-3; 9 bases are shared with TRBD2. This CDR3 is 15 amino acids long. Germline V gives CDR1 SGHRS, CDR2 YFSETQ. V was clipped by 5 bases and J by 0 bases; unmatched bases: 4.

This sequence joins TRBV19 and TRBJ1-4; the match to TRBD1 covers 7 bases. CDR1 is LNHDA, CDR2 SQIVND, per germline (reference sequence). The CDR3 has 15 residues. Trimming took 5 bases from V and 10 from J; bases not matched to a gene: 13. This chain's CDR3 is CASSPSTGMGGKLFF. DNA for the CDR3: TGTGCCAGTAGTCCTTCGACAGGGATGGGAGGAAAACTGTTTTTT.

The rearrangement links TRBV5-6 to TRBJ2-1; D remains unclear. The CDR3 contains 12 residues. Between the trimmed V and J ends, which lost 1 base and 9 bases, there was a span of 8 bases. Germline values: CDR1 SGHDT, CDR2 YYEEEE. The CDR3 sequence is CASSLTPREQFF. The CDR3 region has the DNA TGTGCCAGCAGCTTGACTCCTCGTGAGCAGTTCTTC. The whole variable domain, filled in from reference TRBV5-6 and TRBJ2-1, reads DAGVTQSPTHLIKTRGQQVTLRCSPKSGHDTVSWYQQALGQGPQFIFQYYEEEERQRGNFPDRFSGHQFPNYSSELNVNALLLGDSALYLCASSLTPREQFFGPGTRLTVL.

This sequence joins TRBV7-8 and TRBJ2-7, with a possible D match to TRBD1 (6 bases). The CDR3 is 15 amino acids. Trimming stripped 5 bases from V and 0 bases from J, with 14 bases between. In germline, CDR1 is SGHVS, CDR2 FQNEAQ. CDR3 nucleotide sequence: TGTGCCAGCAGCCGACGGGACACGATCTCCTACGAGCAGTACTTC. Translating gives CASSRRDTISYEQYF.

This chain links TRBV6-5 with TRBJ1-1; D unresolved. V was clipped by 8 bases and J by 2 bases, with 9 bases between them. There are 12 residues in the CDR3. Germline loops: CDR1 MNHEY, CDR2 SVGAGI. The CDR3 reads CASQTTNTEAFF. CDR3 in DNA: TGTGCCAGCCAAACTACTAACACTGAAGCTTTCTTT.

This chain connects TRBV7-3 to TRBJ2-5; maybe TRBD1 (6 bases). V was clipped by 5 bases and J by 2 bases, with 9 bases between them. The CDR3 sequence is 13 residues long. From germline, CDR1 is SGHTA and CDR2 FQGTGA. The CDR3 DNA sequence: TGTGCCAGCAGCCTAGACAGGCAAGAGACCCAGTACTTC. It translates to CASSLDRQETQYF.

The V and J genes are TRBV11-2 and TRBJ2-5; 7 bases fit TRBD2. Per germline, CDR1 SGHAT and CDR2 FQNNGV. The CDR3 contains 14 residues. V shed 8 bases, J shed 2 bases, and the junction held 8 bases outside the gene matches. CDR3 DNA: TGTGCCAGCTCCTATAAGGGAGGGCAAGAGACCCAGTACTTC. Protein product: CASSYKGGQETQYF.